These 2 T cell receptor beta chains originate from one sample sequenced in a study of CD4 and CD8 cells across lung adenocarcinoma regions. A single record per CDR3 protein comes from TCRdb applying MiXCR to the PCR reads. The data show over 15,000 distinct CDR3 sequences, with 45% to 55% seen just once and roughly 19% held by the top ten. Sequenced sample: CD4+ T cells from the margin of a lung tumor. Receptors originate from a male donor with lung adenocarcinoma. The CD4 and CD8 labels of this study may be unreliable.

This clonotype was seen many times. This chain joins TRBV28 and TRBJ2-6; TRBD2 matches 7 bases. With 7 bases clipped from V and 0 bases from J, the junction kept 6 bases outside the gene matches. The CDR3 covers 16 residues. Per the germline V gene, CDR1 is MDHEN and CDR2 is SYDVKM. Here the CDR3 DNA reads TGTGCCAGCAAGCGGGGTCTCAGCTCTGGGGCCAACGTCCTGACTTTC. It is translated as CASKRGLSSGANVLTF.

This chain's CDR3 is CSAPNGLAYEQYF. CDR3 DNA sequence: TGCAGTGCTCCCAATGGGCTGGCCTACGAGCAGTACTTC. The chain recombines TRBV20-1 with TRBJ2-7; D unclear. Trimming left V 5 bases short and J 2 bases short, with 13 bases between. The CDR3 totals 13 residues. Germline assignment: CDR1 DFQATT and CDR2 SNEGSKA (reference sequence).